These 27 T cell receptor beta chains originate from one sample sequenced in a study of regulatory T cells in long-lasting Graves disease. Arm-PCR of CDR3 regions and iRepertoire HTBI primers were used to build TCR beta libraries. MiXCR, applied by TCRdb to the multiplex PCR reads, yields one record per CDR3 protein. The sample consists of 400,000 to 450,000 distinct CDR3 sequences, under 15% of them appearing once. Stated time point: newly diagnosed GD, antithyroid drugs for less than 3 months. Isolated PBMC RNA provided the starting material for the TCR library. These data also featured in a second study, about T cells in Graves' hyperthyroidism and ophthalmopathy.

The sample consisted of peripheral blood mononuclear cells (PBMCs), taken at new diagnosis, from a patient treated with antithyroid drugs. The receptors shown here come from a woman aged 25 to 45 with Graves disease.

This clonotype came up a few times. This chain links TRBV5-5 with TRBJ1-2, with unresolved D. Per the germline V gene, CDR1 is SGHKS and CDR2 is YYEKEE (reference sequence). V dropped 3 bases and J dropped 4 bases, with 7 bases sitting between them. The CDR3 loop spans 12 amino acids. The CDR3 bases are TGTGCCAGCAGCTCTATTAGCTATGGCTACACCTTC. It specifies CASSSISYGYTF.

The sample holds a few counts of this clonotype. The chain joins TRBV7-2 to TRBJ1-5; D gene ambiguous. The CDR3 is made up of 14 amino acids. V was pared by 3 bases and J by 0 bases, with 6 bases between. Germline CDR1 and CDR2: SGHTA and FQGNSA. The CDR3 DNA follows: TGTGCCAGCAGCTTTCCACATAGCAATCAGCCCCAGCATTTT. The encoded protein is CASSFPHSNQPQHF.

This clonotype was detected only a few times. This chain joins TRBV5-6 and TRBJ2-1, with 8 nucleotides matching TRBD2. The J segment lost 7 bases and the V segment lost 0 bases, leaving 12 bases of the junction unmatched. This CDR3 is 17 amino acids long. Germline CDR1 SGHDT, CDR2 YYEEEE. This chain's CDR3 is CASSLAGRGGWANEQFF. The CDR3 DNA follows: TGTGCCAGCAGCTTGGCCGGGAGGGGCGGATGGGCGAATGAGCAGTTCTTC.

This clonotype was counted ten times or more. The chain has TRBV7-9 and TRBJ2-1, with D possibly matching TRBD1 (6 bases). The germline gives CDR1 SEHNR, CDR2 FQNEAQ (reference sequence). The ends were cut back, 4 bases at V and 0 bases at J, with 22 bases in the middle. This CDR3 has 19 residues. The chain's CDR3 is CASSSSSKQGFRSYNEQFF. DNA of the CDR3: TGTGCCAGCAGCTCTTCGAGCAAACAGGGTTTTCGCTCCTACAATGAGCAGTTCTTC.

The chain links TRBV20-1 to TRBJ2-3, with TRBD2 identical over 12 bases. The DNA end favors TRBJ2-7, so the J call may be wrong. The CDR3 covers 15 residues. Germline V CDR1 and CDR2: DFQATT, SNEGSKA (reference sequence). CDR3 sequence reads: CSAKPTSGSPDEQYF. The CDR3 DNA reads as TGCAGTGCTAAGCCGACTAGCGGGAGTCCCGATGAGCAGTACTTC.

Many counts were recorded for this clonotype. The chain carries TRBV5-1 and TRBJ1-5; TRBD1 matches at 9 bases. CDR1 is SGHRS, CDR2 YFSETQ, per germline. The V segment lost 7 bases and the J segment 3 bases; nucleotides outside the gene matches: 2. The length of the CDR3 is 13 residues. DNA of the CDR3: TGCGCCAGCCGACAGGGGGACAATCAGCCCCAGCATTTT. Amino acids: CASRQGDNQPQHF.

The chain carries TRBV20-1 and TRBJ2-7, with TRBD2 matching over 11 bases. Germline V gene sequence: CDR1 DFQATT, CDR2 SNEGSKA (reference sequence). Trimming at V came to 6 bases and at J to 5 bases, leaving 9 bases not matched to a gene. This CDR3 has 14 residues. CDR3 nucleotide sequence: TGCAGTGCCCGATCGACTAGCGGGAACGACGAGCAGTACTTC. Translating gives CSARSTSGNDEQYF.

The rearrangement uses TRBV9 and TRBJ2-1, with TRBD2 matching over 12 bases. The CDR3 length is 15 residues. Germline assignment: CDR1 SGDLS and CDR2 YYNGEE. With V trimmed by 4 bases and J by 6 bases, 5 bases remained unmatched. For the CDR3, the DNA is TGTGCCAGCAGCATACGACTAGCGGGAGTCAATGAGCAGTTCTTC. Translation: CASSIRLAGVNEQFF.

The chain uses TRBV30 and TRBJ2-1; D may be TRBD1 (5 bases). The CDR3 runs to 13 residues. CDR1 is GTSNPN and CDR2 is SVGIG in the germline V gene (reference sequence). V was cut by 6 bases and J by 6 bases, with 15 bases left in between. The CDR3 spells CACNSQGPNEQFF. Written as DNA, the CDR3 is TGTGCCTGTAACAGCCAGGGTCCCAATGAGCAGTTCTTC.

Many counts were recorded for this clonotype. V is TRBV7-2 and J is TRBJ2-4; TRBD1 matches at 9 bases. This CDR3 contains 15 residues. CDR1 SGHTA and CDR2 FQGNSA come from the germline V gene. The trim removed 4 bases at V and 3 bases at J, leaving 4 bases unmatched. CDR3 region: CASSSPDRGKNIQYF. The DNA of the CDR3 is TGTGCCAGCAGCTCCCCGGACAGGGGCAAAAACATTCAGTACTTC. The variable domain in full, with the rest retrieved from reference TRBV7-2 and TRBJ2-4, is GAGVSQSPSNKVTEKGKDVELRCDPISGHTALYWYRQSLGQGLEFLIYFQGNSAPDKSGLPSDRFSAERTGGSVSTLTIQRTQQEDSAVYLCASSSPDRGKNIQYFGAGTRLSVL.

This clonotype came up many times. The J gene is TRBJ1-2, the V gene TRBV20-1; D not resolved. The CDR3 extends over 15 amino acids. The V and J ends lost 3 bases and 4 bases respectively, with 18 bases between them. Germline CDR1 reads DFQATT; CDR2 reads SNEGSKA (reference sequence). In DNA, the CDR3 is TGCAGTGCTAGGTCGCCTACCGCGAAGACCTATGGCTACACCTTC. Protein: CSARSPTAKTYGYTF.

This chain uses TRBV6-9 with TRBJ2-1; D is ambiguous. CDR1 and CDR2 (germline): MNHGY, SVAAGI. The CDR3 spans 15 residues. The V end was cut by 4 bases, the J end by 2 bases, with 12 bases between. The CDR3 is CASSSPNSAYNEQFF. CDR3 nucleotides: TGTGCCAGCAGTTCGCCTAATTCGGCCTACAATGAGCAGTTCTTC.

Ten or more counts support this clonotype. The chain employs TRBV18 and TRBJ1-1; D is unclear. V was trimmed by 6 bases and J by 11 bases, leaving 19 bases between them. From germline, CDR1 is KGHSH and CDR2 LQKENI. This CDR3 is built from 13 residues. CDR3 nucleotide sequence: TGTGCCAGCTCCTCCCAATTCGGAGAAAGGGCTTTCTTT. It yields the protein CASSSQFGERAFF.

This sequence joins TRBV2 and TRBJ2-3; 9 bases align to TRBD2. CDR3 length: 14 amino acids. Germline V CDR1 and CDR2: SNHLY, FYNNEI. V was pared by 5 bases and J by 3 bases, with 3 bases of the junction left unmatched. This CDR3 reads CASSMSGRTDTQYF. In DNA form, the CDR3 reads TGTGCCAGCAGTATGAGCGGGAGGACAGATACGCAGTATTTT.

This clonotype was counted only a few times. The chain uses TRBV27 and TRBJ2-3; possible D gene TRBD2, 5 bases. The CDR3 is 17 residues long. Germline V gene sequence: CDR1 MNHEY, CDR2 SMNVEV (reference sequence). The V gene lost 7 bases and the J gene lost 0 bases, with 20 bases spanning the gap. Written as DNA, the CDR3 is TGTGCCAGCACCAGAGGGTCCCAGAAGCTTAGCACAGATACGCAGTATTTT. Amino acid sequence: CASTRGSQKLSTDTQYF.

This clonotype was observed a handful of times. The V and J genes are TRBV7-9 and TRBJ1-4, with a tentative D call TRBD1 (6 bases). The CDR3 runs to 15 residues. CDR1 is SEHNR, CDR2 FQNEAQ, per germline (reference sequence). Deletions cut 6 bases from V and 5 bases from J, with 16 bases between. CDR3 coding DNA: TGTGCCAGCAGGGCCCCGGGGGCAAAGAATGAAAAACTGTTTTTT. Amino acids: CASRAPGAKNEKLFF. Based on the CDR3 plus reference TRBV7-9 and TRBJ1-4, the full variable domain is DTGVSQNPRHKITKRGQNVTFRCDPISEHNRLYWYRQTLGQGPEFLTYFQNEAQLEKSRLLSDRFSAERPKGSFSTLEIQRTEQGDSAMYLCASRAPGAKNEKLFFGSGTQLSVL.

This clonotype was counted many times. The genes are TRBV27 and TRBJ2-5; 7 bases agree with TRBD2. CDR1 is MNHEY and CDR2 is SMNVEV in the germline V gene (reference sequence). The CDR3 has 15 residues. V gave up 2 bases and J gave up 1 base; unmatched junction bases: 4. This CDR3 reads CASSLRLAVQETQYF. The CDR3 nucleotides read TGTGCCAGCAGTTTAAGACTAGCCGTCCAAGAGACCCAGTACTTC.

This sequence joins TRBV7-9 and TRBJ2-1, with 10 bases identical to TRBD2. Germline CDR1 and CDR2: SEHNR and FQNEAQ (reference sequence). V lost 0 bases to trimming and J lost 6 bases; unmatched junction nucleotides: 8. This CDR3 is 17 amino acids long. The DNA for the CDR3 is TGTGCCAGCAGCTTAGCGGACCTAGCGGGAGTGTTCAATGAGCAGTTCTTC. Translation: CASSLADLAGVFNEQFF.

Notes on this clonotype: This clone may be a read error of a much larger clone one base away. The chain combines TRBV11-2 with TRBJ2-1, with TRBD1 matching over 8 bases. CDR1 and CDR2 from the germline V gene are SGHAT and FQNNGV. There are 15 residues in the CDR3. J was trimmed by 3 bases and V by 3 bases; bases with no gene match: 4. The CDR3: CASSFGTGSYNEQFF. The CDR3 nucleotides read TGTGCCAGCAGCTTCGGGACAGGTAGCTACAATGAGCAGTTCTTC.

Concerning this clonotype itself: The junction and the germline gene differ at one end; a read error may be behind it. This chain links TRBV19 with TRBJ2-7; D might be TRBD1 (6 bases). Germline values: CDR1 LNHDA, CDR2 SQIVND (reference sequence). CDR3 length: 14 residues. CDR3 sequence reads: CASRVQGSSYEQYF. The CDR3 DNA sequence: TGTGCGAGTAGGGTGCAGGGGAGCTCCTACGAGCAGTACTTC.

In this sample, this clonotype turned up many times. The CDR3 sequence is CASSSELWWEIGGYEQYF. CDR3 DNA sequence: TGTGCCAGCAGTTCTGAGTTGTGGTGGGAAATCGGGGGATACGAGCAGTACTTC. This chain uses TRBV28 with TRBJ2-7, with D tentatively TRBD2 (6 bases). The CDR3 is made up of 18 amino acids. Germline V gives CDR1 MDHEN, CDR2 SYDVKM. V lost 4 bases and J 4 bases, leaving 26 bases between the germline ends.

The J gene is TRBJ1-1, the V gene TRBV7-3, with D maybe TRBD1 (6 bases). Germline V CDR1 and CDR2: SGHTA, FQGTGA. The V gene lost 5 bases and the J gene lost 0 bases, with 10 bases spanning the gap. This CDR3 has 14 amino acids. For the CDR3, the DNA is TGTGCCAGCAGCCCGGGACACCTGAACACTGAAGCTTTCTTT. It is translated as CASSPGHLNTEAFF.

In its sample, this clonotype was seen many times. J is TRBJ1-5 and V is TRBV7-3, with D possibly TRBD1 on 5 matching bases. The germline V and J ends were trimmed by 0 bases and 5 bases, with 8 bases remaining between them. Germline V gene sequence: CDR1 SGHTA, CDR2 FQGTGA. CDR3 length: 14 residues. The CDR3 sequence: CASSLTSGDQPQHF. CDR3 DNA sequence: TGTGCCAGCAGCTTAACGTCGGGGGATCAGCCCCAGCATTTT.

The V call is TRBV29-1, the J call TRBJ2-2; D is undetermined. CDR3 size: 15 residues. Germline V gene lookup returns CDR1 SQVTM and CDR2 ANQGSEA. The V end was cut by 5 bases, the J end by 0 bases, with 13 bases between. CDR3 protein: CSVLTSQTNTGELFF. The CDR3, as DNA: TGCAGCGTTTTAACTTCCCAGACGAACACCGGGGAGCTGTTTTTT.

This clonotype has only a few counts. The chain uses TRBV24-1 and TRBJ1-4; 7 nucleotides align to TRBD1. Trimming cost V 3 bases and J 7 bases; bases outside gene matches: 7. The germline gives CDR1 KGHDR, CDR2 SFDVKD. The length of the CDR3 is 15 residues. In DNA form, the CDR3 reads TGTGCCACCAGTGATGCTACAGGGGACGTTGAAAAACTGTTTTTT. Translation gives CATSDATGDVEKLFF.

This clonotype was observed a few times. This sequence may be a read error, since a much larger clone differs from it by one base. The chain joins TRBV7-8 to TRBJ2-7; the D gene is possibly TRBD2 (6 bases). Deletions cut 8 bases from V and 5 bases from J, with 22 bases between. The CDR3 is 15 amino acids. Germline CDR1 and CDR2: SGHVS and FQNEAQ. The CDR3 is CASVKGGGSSHEQYF. CDR3 DNA sequence: TGTGCCAGCGTTAAGGGAGGTGGGTCGTCCCACGAGCAGTACTTC.

The table lists this clonotype with a few counts. The genes are TRBV7-8 and TRBJ1-3, with D perhaps TRBD1 (5 bases). With 5 bases removed from V and 0 bases from J, the gap between germline ends came to 11 bases. CDR3 length equals 15 residues. Germline V gene sequence: CDR1 SGHVS, CDR2 FQNEAQ. The CDR3 DNA follows: TGTGCCAGCAGCGGCCATGACAGCTCTGGAAACACCATATATTTT. Translating gives CASSGHDSSGNTIYF.